This is a list of T cell receptor beta chains from one sample in a study of blood T cell repertoires in COVID-19. Assay used: immunoSEQ multiplex PCR; TCRdb lists only in-frame clones, some missing. The sample lists under 400,000 clones, approximately 89% occurring once. The sample was peripheral blood. The source of these receptors is a woman aged 25-40 years with COVID-19, enrolled during active disease. Both conserved end residues are part of each CDR3. The D gene is left open where the match is weak. Not all rows give a size; the values are once, few, many and, for expanded clones, a class.

V gene	clone size	D gene	J gene	CDR3 protein	CDR3 DNA
TRBV7-6	NA	NA	TRBJ2-3	CASSPERPGDTQYF	TGTGCCAGCAGCCCCGAGCGGCCCGGGGATACGCAGTATTTT
TRBV6-2/TRBV6-3	NA	TRBD2	TRBJ2-7	CASSYNLGRESSYEQYF	TGTGCCAGCAGTTACAATCTCGGGCGGGAGTCCTCCTACGAGCAGTACTTC
TRBV7-3	NA	TRBD2	TRBJ2-5	CASSISGTQETQYF	TGTGCCAGCAGCATTAGCGGGACCCAAGAGACCCAGTACTTC
TRBV5-6	NA	NA	TRBJ1-5	CASSWKVSGGQPQHF	TGTGCCAGCAGCTGGAAGGTTTCAGGTGGTCAGCCCCAGCATTTT
TRBV4-3	NA	NA	TRBJ1-4	CASSAGIVGEKLFF	TGCGCCAGCAGCGCCGGGATAGTGGGTGAAAAACTGTTTTTT
TRBV11-1	NA	NA	TRBJ2-5	CASSLRWEKETQYF	TGTGCCAGCAGCTTAAGGTGGGAGAAAGAGACCCAGTACTTC
TRBV13	NA	TRBD2	TRBJ2-1	CASSGRTSGRHEQFF	TGTGCCAGCAGCGGCCGGACTAGCGGGAGGCATGAGCAGTTCTTC
TRBV5-1	NA	TRBD1	TRBJ2-2	CASSYWTGGTGELFF	TGCGCCAGCAGCTACTGGACAGGGGGCACCGGGGAGCTGTTTTTT
TRBV10-3	NA	NA	TRBJ2-6	CAIARELSGANVLTF	TGTGCCATCGCGAGGGAACTCTCTGGGGCCAACGTCCTGACTTTC
TRBV18	NA	NA	TRBJ2-1	CASSPNGLGSYNEQFF	TGTGCCAGCTCACCTAACGGACTCGGCTCCTACAATGAGCAGTTCTTC
TRBV6-5	NA	TRBD2	TRBJ2-5	CAGGRGETQYF	TGTGCCGGAGGGAGGGGAGAGACCCAGTACTTC
TRBV9	NA	NA	TRBJ1-6	CASSVGARGSALHF	TGTGCCAGCAGCGTAGGGGCTCGGGGGTCAGCCCTCCACTTT
TRBV6-5	NA	NA	TRBJ2-7	CASSYIPPGEGDEQYF	TGTGCCAGCAGTTATATCCCCCCAGGGGAAGGGGACGAGCAGTACTTC
TRBV18	NA	TRBD1	TRBJ2-3	CASRSPTGSSTDTQYF	TGTGCCAGCCGTTCCCCGACAGGGTCGAGCACAGATACGCAGTATTTT
TRBV11-3	few	NA	TRBJ2-1	CASSQGISSYNEQFF	TGTGCCAGCAGCCAGGGTATCAGTTCCTACAATGAGCAGTTCTTC
TRBV5-6	once	TRBD1	TRBJ1-2	CATRTQGMRGYTF	TGTGCCACTAGAACACAGGGGATGCGTGGCTACACCTTC
TRBV2	once	TRBD2	TRBJ2-1	CASRSNLAGAFNEQFF	TGTGCCAGCAGATCGAACCTAGCGGGAGCGTTCAATGAGCAGTTCTTC
TRBV4-3	NA	NA	TRBJ1-2	CASSQDRTSPQDYGYTF	TGCGCCAGCAGCCAAGATCGAACTTCTCCCCAGGACTATGGCTACACCTTC
TRBV18	once	NA	TRBJ2-2	CASSVNGAIMNTGELFF	TGTGCCAGCTCGGTGAATGGGGCGATTATGAACACCGGGGAGCTGTTTTTT
TRBV2	NA	NA	TRBJ2-7	CASRGGPYEQYF	TGTGCCAGCAGGGGTGGGCCCTACGAGCAGTACTTC
TRBV2	NA	TRBD2	TRBJ2-1	CASGQREGYNEQFF	TGTGCCAGCGGGCAGCGGGAGGGGTACAATGAGCAGTTCTTC
TRBV20-1	NA	NA	TRBJ1-2	CSAPGQGGYTF	TGCAGTGCCCCCGGACAAGGAGGCTACACCTTC
TRBV4-1	NA	TRBD1	TRBJ2-6	CASRTGDTGANVLTF	TGCGCCAGCAGGACAGGGGATACTGGGGCCAACGTCCTGACTTTC
TRBV4-3	NA	NA	TRBJ2-2	CASSQDAGIGELFF	TGCGCCAGCAGCCAAGACGCGGGGATCGGGGAGCTGTTTTTT
TRBV6-5	once	NA	TRBJ1-4	CASSRRGGVDEKLFF	TGTGCCAGCAGTCGTCGGGGGGGGGTGGACGAAAAACTGTTTTTT
TRBV13	NA	NA	TRBJ2-7	CASSLGSGGSYEQYF	TGTGCCAGCAGCTTAGGGTCAGGTGGGTCCTACGAGCAGTACTTC
TRBV2	NA	NA	TRBJ1-1	CASSELSGGTAFF	TGTGCCAGCAGTGAACTTAGCGGGGGTACGGCTTTCTTT
TRBV30	few	TRBD1	TRBJ2-7	CAWTLEGAAFSYEQYF	TGTGCCTGGACCCTCGAGGGGGCAGCCTTCTCCTACGAGCAGTACTTC
TRBV20-1	NA	NA	TRBJ2-1	CSASRSYNEQFF	TGCAGTGCTAGTCGGAGCTACAATGAGCAGTTCTTC
TRBV6-2/TRBV6-3	NA	NA	TRBJ2-6	CASSYEGWANVLTF	TGTGCCAGCAGTTACGAGGGTTGGGCCAACGTCCTGACTTTC
TRBV6-6	NA	NA	TRBJ2-7	CASSSQYEQYF	TGTGCCAGCAGTTCCCAATACGAGCAGTACTTC
TRBV5-6	NA	TRBD1	TRBJ2-3	CASTIGGGSTDTQYF	TGTGCCAGCACCATAGGGGGCGGGAGCACAGATACGCAGTATTTT
TRBV5-4	NA	TRBD2	TRBJ2-7	CASSPGGTSGSKQYF	TGTGCCAGCAGCCCGGGAGGGACTAGCGGGAGTAAGCAGTACTTC
TRBV10-3	NA	TRBD1	TRBJ2-1	CAITSGQGAMNEQFF	TGTGCCATCACCTCGGGACAGGGTGCGATGAATGAGCAGTTCTTC
TRBV5-1	NA	TRBD2	TRBJ2-1	CASSRLGLAGVNEQFF	TGCGCCAGCAGCCGATTGGGACTAGCGGGAGTGAATGAGCAGTTCTTC
TRBV6-5	NA	NA	TRBJ2-3	CASSRSTDTQYF	TGTGCCAGCAGTCGTAGCACAGATACGCAGTATTTT
TRBV6-5	NA	NA	TRBJ1-4	CASSYFRVGEKLFF	TGTGCCAGCAGTTACTTCAGGGTGGGAGAAAAACTGTTTTTT
TRBV15	NA	NA	TRBJ1-6	CATSWGGRDNSPLHF	TGTGCCACCAGCTGGGGGGGCAGGGATAATTCACCCCTCCACTTT
TRBV7-2	NA	NA	TRBJ1-5	CASSLRQSQPQHF	TGTGCCAGCAGCTTGCGACAGAGTCAGCCCCAGCATTTT
TRBV5-1	NA	TRBD1	TRBJ1-4	CASSLDRGPREKLFF	TGCGCCAGCAGCCTCGACAGGGGGCCGCGTGAAAAACTGTTTTTT
TRBV19	NA	TRBD1	TRBJ2-1	CASSRSDRAPYNEQFF	TGTGCCAGTAGTAGATCCGACAGGGCCCCCTACAATGAGCAGTTCTTC
TRBV9	NA	NA	TRBJ1-1	CASSVTGITEAFF	TGTGCCAGCAGCGTCACAGGGATAACTGAAGCTTTCTTT
TRBV6-5	NA	NA	TRBJ1-2	CASTSLSGYGYTF	TGTGCCAGCACTTCCCTTTCGGGCTATGGCTACACCTTC
TRBV29-1	NA	TRBD2	TRBJ2-3	CSVRTSGSTDTQYF	TGCAGCGTGCGAACTAGCGGTAGCACAGATACGCAGTATTTT
TRBV28	once	TRBD2	TRBJ2-7	CASSFVSGRADSSYEQYF	TGTGCCAGCAGTTTTGTCAGCGGGAGGGCCGATAGCTCCTACGAGCAGTACTTC
TRBV6-6	NA	TRBD2	TRBJ2-7	CASSLSASGVSTYEQYF	TGTGCCAGCAGTCTATCTGCTAGCGGGGTCTCGACATACGAGCAGTACTTC
TRBV27	NA	TRBD2	TRBJ2-1	CASSSTVGLARLVF	TGTGCCAGCAGTTCTACGGTCGGACTAGCCCGCTTGGTCTTC
TRBV19	NA	NA	TRBJ1-5	CASNGYSNQPQHF	TGTGCCAGTAACGGTTATAGCAATCAGCCCCAGCATTTT
TRBV6-4	NA	TRBD2	TRBJ2-3	CASSDGPGRALDTQYF	TGTGCCAGCAGTGACGGACCCGGGAGGGCCTTAGATACGCAGTATTTT
TRBV24-1	NA	NA	TRBJ1-5	CASIAGSGQPQHF	TGTGCCAGCATAGCGGGATCAGGCCAGCCCCAGCATTTT
TRBV7-2	few	NA	TRBJ1-1	CASSLVGPEAFF	TGTGCCAGCAGCTTAGTTGGCCCAGAAGCTTTCTTT
TRBV5-8	NA	NA	TRBJ2-5	CASSQTGLQETQYF	TGTGCCAGCAGCCAGACAGGCCTCCAAGAGACCCAGTACTTC
TRBV2	NA	TRBD1	TRBJ1-1	CASRGQGWNTEAFF	TGTGCCAGCAGGGGACAGGGGTGGAACACTGAAGCTTTCTTT
TRBV5-5	NA	TRBD1	TRBJ2-7	CASSLGQGGDEQYF	TGTGCCAGCAGCCTAGGACAGGGGGGGGACGAGCAGTACTTC